Listed below are T cell receptor beta chains from one sample, sequenced in a study of T cell responses to AZD1222 COVID-19 vaccine. Data came from immunoSEQ multiplex PCR; TCRdb stores just in-frame clones and leaves some out. Counted here are under 200,000 clones, 94% occurring once; the ten biggest clones make up around 0.66%. Sequenced here: peripheral blood, sampled on day 0 of AZD1222 vaccination. The receptors were sampled from an adult in good health. CDR3s leave out the opening cysteine and the closing phenylalanine or tryptophan.

>TRBJ1-6|TRBV27
ATASYNSPLH
>TRBJ2-5|TRBV7-6
ASSLVPGPLYQETQY
>TRBJ2-7|TRBV5-1
ASSLAGYTYEQY
>TRBJ2-1|TRBV3-1/TRBV3-2
ASSQVITSGDNEQF
>TRBJ1-3|TRBV6-5
ASSFGRGGGNTIY
>TRBJ1-5|TRBV15
ATSRLAGQAFNQPQH
>TRBJ1-4|TRBV6-6
ASSPERGAARNEKLF
>TRBJ2-1|TRBV30
AWNNPHPLAGAYNEQF
>TRBJ1-4|TRBV4-1
ASSQGSAEKLF
>TRBJ1-5|TRBV6-4
ASTGACQPQH
>TRBJ2-1|TRBV28
ASRPYGTRANEQF
>TRBJ1-2|TRBV6-5
ASSTGTGGYGYT
>TRBJ1-4|TRBV6-5
ASNKGGSNEKLF
>TRBJ1-2|TRBV12-3/TRBV12-4
ASSLQGPYGYT
>TRBJ1-4|TRBV25-1
ASSSPRVANEKLF
>TRBJ2-1|TRBV28
ASSPLGLGSSYNEQF
>TRBJ2-7|TRBV19
ASRTTSGGYEQY
>TRBJ2-1|TRBV5-6
ASSLGGSSYNEQF
>TRBJ2-1|TRBV24-1
ATSDSDRTSGSNEQF
>TRBJ1-5|TRBV29-1
SVEASPNQPQH
>TRBJ2-5|TRBV10-1
ASSEGSSRATQY
>TRBJ1-2|TRBV5-1
ASSLELDRGGYT
>TRBJ1-2|TRBV5-4
ASSPGGGPNYGYT
>TRBJ1-5|TRBV2
ASTSIPLGSNQPQH
>TRBJ1-1|TRBV28
ASSLRPVMNTEAF
>TRBJ2-3|TRBV29-1
SVEVSTRDTQY
>TRBJ1-1|TRBV15
ATRRGNTEAF
>TRBJ1-2|TRBV2
ASSEAFVQGDYT
>TRBJ1-2|TRBV4-1
ASSQDWTGYGYT
>TRBJ2-4|TRBV30
AWSRSGINIQY
>TRBJ2-5|TRBV5-1
ASSYTLQETQY
>TRBJ2-7|TRBV10-1
ASSEVSGLSKDEQY
>TRBJ1-1|TRBV4-1
ASSQALDGLNTEAF
>TRBJ1-2|TRBV5-4
ASSFGRGYT
>TRBJ2-1|TRBV24-1
ATSSRLAGEKF
>TRBJ1-1|TRBV7-2
ASSPDQGGRGEAF
>TRBJ2-2|TRBV28
ASSLSGSPGTGELF
>TRBJ1-4|TRBV3-1/TRBV3-2
ASSQGTEKLF
>TRBJ2-3|TRBV30
AWSVSGTAGTDTQY
>TRBJ1-2|TRBV28
ASSLPQGAGGYT